This T cell receptor (beta chain) was found in a study of blood T cell repertoires in COVID-19 (dated by TCRdb to the early 2020s). For the study in its entirety: Samples covering the acute and convalescent phases of COVID-19 were provided by collaborators in the United States, Italy and Spain. A de-identified subject ID, COVID-19 status, age in years and sex were almost always included in the sample metadata. Samples were obtained from the ongoing ImmuneRACE study (first 160 participants) and from roughly 1,300 subjects provided by 6 global collaborators. The prospective study material was composed of cDNA or gDNA derived from T cells, B-cell-depleted T cells, or PBMCs. A freely available public database, intended as a resource for researchers studying the immune response to SARS-CoV-2, is where the repertoires were released. The dataset comprised deeply sampled blood TCRbeta repertoires from subjects exposed to, actively infected with, or recovered from COVID-19. Where available, HLA class I and class II types were taken from metadata supplied by the sample provider and were not determined by assay-based typing.

Points on this clone: Its recognized antigen is unknown. The input lacks base qualities; no much larger clone sits a single base away.

What the research found in general, with its limitations: The amount of clinical and demographic metadata varied by source and participant and was provided uncurated.

CDR1 is given as SGHDN and CDR2 as FVKESK, both from the germline V gene. Trimming costs V 0 bases and J 1 base, and their ends lie 15 bases apart. Measured from the cysteine to the phenylalanine, the CDR3 is 18 residues long. This entry keeps only the CDR3 DNA: 54 bases, framed from base 1. In the prospective study, participants were about 18 to 89 years old, resided in under 30 geographic areas of the United States, and were enrolled through a virtual design. In the prospective study, cohorts were assigned on the basis of participant-reported clinical history obtained from a screening survey and a study questionnaire. For ImmuneRACE Cohort 3, a participant was defined as recovered based on two consecutive negative NP/OP PCR tests, clearance by a healthcare professional, or resolution of symptoms. In the prospective study, whole blood, serum and a nasopharyngeal or oropharyngeal swab were collected from each participant by mobile phlebotomists. Prospective study participants could optionally give additional blood draws and questionnaires over an approximately 2-month period. Before DNA extraction, prospective study blood samples were shipped either frozen or at room temperature.

TCRbeta CDR3 regions were amplified from genomic DNA using the immunoSEQ Assay, a bias-controlled multiplex PCR. On the study's bioinformatics: Within the assay, amplification of reference gene primers was used to estimate how many nucleated cells each sample contained. To quantify the absolute abundance of each unique TCRbeta CDR3 rearrangement, sequence reads were collapsed and filtered. For each sample, productive Simpson clonality was calculated as the square root of Simpson's diversity index over productive rearrangements. The immuneACCESS repertoire file appears here via TCRdb, limited to in-frame rearrangements. These files lack a portion of the clones; in checked studies, under half of the deficit traces to unresolved V genes, and the cause of the others is not known. That table gives V, J and clone size, and the DNA gave D and trimming. The sample table contains hundreds of thousands of clones; only one count was recorded for 80% to 95% of them. The ten biggest clones cover about 1.9% of the sample.

The chain is encoded by TRBV14 joined to TRBJ2-2; possibly the D gene is TRBD2, per 5 matching bases. The sample comprised PBMCs or T cells enriched from blood (not recorded which). The TCR was taken from a woman aged 18-29 years who had recovered from COVID-19. The base sequence is TGTGCCAGCAGCCAAGAGTTTTTGGGAGAGGGGAACACCGGGGAGCTGTTTTTT. Its translation is CASSQEFLGEGNTGELFF.